These 13 T cell receptor beta chains originate from one sample sequenced in a study of blood T cell repertoires in COVID-19 (dated by TCRdb to 2018 to 2021). Library preparation was by the immunoSEQ multiplex PCR assay. TCRdb holds this immuneACCESS table with in-frame rearrangements only. Some clones are missing; in checked studies, unresolved V genes explain under half, and the rest has no known cause. The sample data list approximately 200,000 clones, and about 90% of these were observed just once. Roughly 2% of the sample belongs to the ten largest clones. What was sequenced was peripheral blood. These receptors originate from a man aged 35-49 years with active or convalescent COVID-19.

This sequence joins TRBV7-8 and TRBJ1-1, with a tentative D call TRBD1 (6 bases). V was shortened by 7 bases and J by 8 bases, with 20 bases between the two germline ends. The CDR3 runs 14 residues. From germline, CDR1 is SGHVS and CDR2 FQNEAQ. CDR3 amino acids: CASMIYQGRPEAFF. The CDR3, as DNA: TGTGCCAGCATGATATATCAGGGGCGCCCGGAAGCTTTCTTT. Based on the CDR3 plus reference TRBV7-8 and TRBJ1-1, the full variable domain is GAGVSQSPRYKVAKRGQDVALRCDPISGHVSLFWYQQALGQGPEFLTYFQNEAQLDKSGLPSDRFFAERPEGSVSTLKIQRTQQEDSAVYLCASMIYQGRPEAFFGQGTRLTVV.

This clone came up a few times. CDR3 in DNA: TGTGCCAGCAGCCGCCTTCGCGGGGCCTATAATTCACCCCTCCACTTT. Protein sequence: CASSRLRGAYNSPLHF. The chain links TRBV14 to TRBJ1-6, with unresolved D. Germline-derived CDR1 and CDR2 are SGHDN and FVKESK. V was trimmed by 4 bases and J by 2 bases, leaving 12 bases between them. CDR3 length: 16 residues.

V is TRBV30 and J is TRBJ1-5; D is possibly TRBD1 (6 bases). The V gene lost 0 bases and the J gene lost 3 bases, with 12 bases spanning the gap. The germline CDR1 and CDR2 sequences are GTSNPN and SVGIG (reference sequence). CDR3 length equals 15 residues. The CDR3, as DNA: TGTGCCTGGAGTGTACCCGGACAGCACAATCAGCCCCAGCATTTT. Translating it yields CAWSVPGQHNQPQHF.

The chain carries TRBV10-2 and TRBJ1-5, with TRBD1 matching over 8 bases. The CDR3 loop spans 14 amino acids. After removal of 2 bases from V and 4 bases from J, the junction contained 1 base not matched to a gene. Germline-derived CDR1 and CDR2 are WSHSY and SAAADI. CDR3 sequence (DNA): TGCGCCAGCAGTGAGGGACAGGGTAATCAGCCCCAGCATTTT. Its protein product is CASSEGQGNQPQHF.

The chain carries TRBV9 and TRBJ1-5, with D hard to call. This CDR3 spans 15 amino acids. Trimming pared 0 bases from V and 4 bases from J, leaving 11 bases between. Germline assignment: CDR1 SGDLS and CDR2 YYNGEE. Written as DNA, the CDR3 is TGTGCCAGCAGCGTAGGAGGGCAGGTGAATCAGCCCCAGCATTTT. Its translation is CASSVGGQVNQPQHF.

This chain uses TRBV12-3 or TRBV12-4 with TRBJ1-2, with 8 bases identical to TRBD1. With 6 bases clipped from V and 8 bases from J, the junction kept 8 bases outside the gene matches. This CDR3 is 13 amino acids long. The chain's CDR3 is CASSLVTGVGYTF. In nucleotides, the CDR3 is TGTGCCAGCAGCCTAGTGACAGGGGTAGGCTACACCTTC.

The rearrangement uses TRBV5-1 and TRBJ2-3; 8 positions match TRBD1. Trimming removed 4 bases from V and 0 bases from J; junction bases left unmatched: 7. Looked up from germline, CDR1 is SGHRS and CDR2 is YFSETQ. CDR3 size: 16 residues. As DNA, the CDR3 is TGCGCCAGCAGCAACGACAGGGGTGGAAGCACAGATACGCAGTATTTT. It encodes CASSNDRGGSTDTQYF.

The chain uses TRBV7-8 and TRBJ1-3; 7 nucleotides match TRBD1. Germline loops: CDR1 SGHVS, CDR2 FQNEAQ. The CDR3 runs 15 residues. V lost 5 bases, J lost 4 bases, and 8 bases stayed unmatched. The CDR3 is CASSHDRVGGNTIYF. In DNA, the CDR3 is TGTGCCAGCAGCCACGACAGGGTCGGAGGAAACACCATATATTTT. Looking up the rest from reference TRBV7-8 and TRBJ1-3 gives the full variable domain: GAGVSQSPRYKVAKRGQDVALRCDPISGHVSLFWYQQALGQGPEFLTYFQNEAQLDKSGLPSDRFFAERPEGSVSTLKIQRTQQEDSAVYLCASSHDRVGGNTIYFGEGSWLTVV.

This chain joins TRBV5-1 and TRBJ1-1, with 8 bases fitting TRBD1. Trimming at V came to 3 bases and at J to 2 bases, leaving 6 bases not matched to a gene. CDR3 length: 15 residues. Looked up from germline, CDR1 is SGHRS and CDR2 is YFSETQ. The chain's CDR3 is CASSSRTGINTEAFF. As DNA, the CDR3 is TGCGCCAGCAGCTCCAGGACAGGGATTAACACTGAAGCTTTCTTT. Variable domain in full (rest from reference TRBV5-1 and TRBJ1-1): KAGVTQTPRYLIKTRGQQVTLSCSPISGHRSVSWYQQTPGQGLQFLFEYFSETQRNKGNFPGRFSGRQFSNSRSEMNVSTLELGDSALYLCASSSRTGINTEAFFGQGTRLTVV.

The chain recombines TRBV10-2 with TRBJ1-1; D gene uncertain. CDR1 is WSHSY, CDR2 SAAADI, per germline. V was clipped by 6 bases and J by 0 bases, with 8 bases between them. This CDR3 has 13 residues. The CDR3 loop is CASRDDLNTEAFF. The CDR3 region has the DNA TGCGCCAGCAGAGACGACTTGAACACTGAAGCTTTCTTT.

The chain joins TRBV11-2 to TRBJ2-7; TRBD1 matches at 9 bases. The CDR3 is 16 amino acids. V lost 1 base to trimming and J lost 2 bases; unmatched junction nucleotides: 6. The V gene's germline CDR1 is SGHAT and CDR2 FQNNGV. The chain's CDR3 is CASSLAGQGLPYEQYF. The CDR3 DNA is TGTGCCAGCAGCTTAGCGGGACAGGGACTTCCCTACGAGCAGTACTTC.

The gene calls are TRBV2 and TRBJ1-1, with D hard to call. The V gene's germline CDR1 is SNHLY and CDR2 FYNNEI. V was shortened by 1 base and J by 11 bases, with 11 bases between the two germline ends. The CDR3 is 12 amino acids. The DNA for the CDR3 is TGTGCCAGCAGTGAAGGGCCGAGGCCCGCTTTCTTT. The encoded protein is CASSEGPRPAFF.

The sample holds a few counts of this clone. V usage is TRBV27 and J usage is TRBJ1-5; TRBD1 matches at 7 bases. Germline CDR1 is MNHEY and CDR2 is SMNVEV (reference sequence). The CDR3 sequence is 14 residues long. J gave up 5 bases and V 3 bases, and 4 bases lay outside the gene matches. The CDR3, as DNA: TGTGCCAGCAGTTTCGACAGGGCGGATCAGCCCCAGCATTTT. It codes for CASSFDRADQPQHF.